This TCR beta chain was profiled in a study of a mutant IDH1 vaccine in newly diagnosed glioma. Overall study context: Earlier therapy was either radiotherapy, temozolomide, or both, and most got both.

The time point here: baseline, week 1 (first vaccination visit). Described treatment: pre-vaccination baseline after standard-of-care therapy. V lost 1 base to trimming and J lost 6 bases; unmatched junction nucleotides: 8. The V gene's germline CDR1 is SGHKS and CDR2 YYEKEE (reference sequence). The CDR3 runs to 15 residues. Profiling relied on immunoSEQ multiplex PCR, and the TCRdb table lists in-frame clones only, not all of them. Of around 92,000 clones listed, about 83% were seen once; the top ten hold approximately 7.4%. The sample was PBMCs, taken from a glioma patient treated with radiotherapy, temozolomide or both. The gene calls are TRBV5-5 and TRBJ1-2; TRBD1 matches at 8 bases. The sequence was obtained from a woman aged 45-60 years with glioma. The DNA for the CDR3 is TGTGCCAGCAGCTTGTCCCAGACAGGGGTCGATGGCTACACCTTC. Amino acid sequence: CASSLSQTGVDGYTF.